Shown below are 29 T cell receptor beta chains from a single sample sequenced in a study of blood T cells in healthy people across ages. It was with a sample-barcoded 5' primer and a J-beta primer mix that a second PCR of about 6 to 12 cycles was run. TCRdb reprocessed the 5' RACE reads via MiXCR and lists one record per CDR3 protein. The sample holds about 580,000 distinct CDR3 sequences, 47% seen once. The specimen was blood. The receptor source for this set is an older man in good health.

This clonotype turned up a few times. The genes are TRBV7-2 and TRBJ2-7; unclear D gene. Between the trimmed V and J ends, which lost 1 base and 0 bases, there was a span of 13 bases. The CDR3 runs to 16 residues. Germline loops: CDR1 SGHTA, CDR2 FQGNSA. CDR3: CASSLVGPLSSYEQYF. CDR3 DNA sequence: TGTGCCAGCAGCTTAGTTGGCCCCCTTAGCTCCTACGAGCAGTACTTC. The whole variable domain, remainder taken from reference TRBV7-2 and TRBJ2-7, is GAGVSQSPSNKVTEKGKDVELRCDPISGHTALYWYRQSLGQGLEFLIYFQGNSAPDKSGLPSDRFSAERTGGSVSTLTIQRTQQEDSAVYLCASSLVGPLSSYEQYFGPGTRLTVT.

This clonotype was detected many times. The chain links TRBV6-5 to TRBJ2-3; D unresolved. V lost 6 bases, J lost 5 bases, and 12 bases lay in between. The germline CDR1 and CDR2 sequences are MNHEY and SVGAGI. The CDR3 is made up of 13 amino acids. The CDR3 here is CASSPTIGDTQYF. The CDR3 DNA reads as TGTGCCAGCAGCCCTACGATAGGAGATACGCAGTATTTT.

The genes are TRBV29-1 and TRBJ2-5, with D tentatively TRBD2 (5 bases). This CDR3 is built from 12 residues. V was pared by 4 bases and J by 4 bases, with 10 bases between. Germline V gene sequence: CDR1 SQVTM, CDR2 ANQGSEA. The CDR3 reads CSVARAGETQYF. The CDR3 bases are TGCAGCGTTGCCCGTGCGGGAGAGACCCAGTACTTC.

In this sample, this clonotype turned up many times. The chain employs TRBV20-1 and TRBJ2-5; 7 bases are shared with TRBD1. Per germline, CDR1 DFQATT and CDR2 SNEGSKA (reference sequence). The CDR3 covers 14 residues. V shed 5 bases, J shed 2 bases, and the junction held 8 bases outside the gene matches. The DNA for the CDR3 is TGCAGTGCTCCCATACAGGGGTTTCAAGAGACCCAGTACTTC. Its protein product is CSAPIQGFQETQYF.

The rearrangement links TRBV20-1 to TRBJ2-7, with D possibly matching TRBD2 (5 bases). Germline CDR1 is DFQATT and CDR2 is SNEGSKA (reference sequence). This CDR3 comprises 13 residues. Trimming took 1 base from V and 5 from J, leaving 12 bases between them. CDR3 sequence (DNA): TGCAGTGCTAGAGTGCGACCGCGGGACGAGCAGTACTTC. It specifies CSARVRPRDEQYF.

The chain recombines TRBV9 with TRBJ1-2; TRBD1 matches 8 bases. CDR1 is SGDLS, CDR2 YYNGEE, per germline. The V and J ends lost 6 bases and 3 bases, in that order; junction bases with no gene match: 10. This CDR3 contains 15 residues. CDR3 amino acids: CASNPLGTGDYGYTF. Written as DNA, the CDR3 is TGTGCCAGCAACCCCCTCGGGACAGGAGACTATGGCTACACCTTC.

This clonotype has ten or more counts. The chain links TRBV6-5 to TRBJ2-5; D assignment may be TRBD1 or TRBD2 (5 bases each). Germline CDR1 is MNHEY and CDR2 is SVGAGI. V shed 8 bases and J shed 0 bases, with 13 bases lying between them. This CDR3 is 14 amino acids long. The CDR3 loop reads CASREGIDQETQYF. DNA of the CDR3: TGTGCCAGCCGAGAGGGGATCGACCAAGAGACCCAGTACTTC.

In this sample, this clonotype turned up a few times. The CDR3 is CASSRPGLAGKNEQYF. The CDR3 DNA sequence: TGTGCCAGCAGCCGACCCGGACTAGCGGGAAAGAATGAGCAGTACTTC. This chain uses TRBV4-2 with TRBJ2-7; 12 bases are a match to TRBD2. Germline loops: CDR1 LGHNA, CDR2 YNFKEQ. Trimming at V came to 4 bases and at J to 7 bases, leaving 11 bases not matched to a gene. CDR3 length: 16 amino acids.

The DNA for the CDR3 is TGTGCCAGCAGGCTGGGACAGAGGGTGGAAGCTTTCTTT. As protein: CASRLGQRVEAFF. The gene calls are TRBV28 and TRBJ1-1; 7 bases are shared with TRBD1. Germline V gene sequence: CDR1 MDHEN, CDR2 SYDVKM. This CDR3 has 13 amino acids. V gave up 6 bases and J gave up 8 bases; unmatched junction bases: 9.

This clonotype has more than one count but fewer than ten. V is TRBV28 and J is TRBJ1-2; a weak D match, TRBD1 (6 bases). From germline, CDR1 is MDHEN and CDR2 SYDVKM. Trimming took 6 bases from V and 4 from J, leaving 12 bases between them. The CDR3 extends over 13 amino acids. CDR3 nucleotides: TGTGCCAGCAGCCCAGGGGACGTCTATGGCTACACCTTC. It yields the protein CASSPGDVYGYTF.

This clonotype appeared once. The chain uses TRBV20-1 and TRBJ2-7; 8 bases align to TRBD2. The end of the DNA is better explained by TRBJ2-5, so the J call may be wrong. CDR3 size: 13 residues. CDR1 and CDR2 from the germline V gene are DFQATT and SNEGSKA (reference sequence). CDR3 protein: CSASSGSGQTQYF. DNA of the CDR3: TGCAGTGCTAGCAGCGGGAGCGGACAGACCCAGTACTTC.

The V gene is TRBV6-1, the J gene TRBJ2-3; 12 nucleotides align to TRBD1. With V trimmed by 6 bases and J by 4 bases, 5 bases remained unmatched. Germline assignment: CDR1 MNHNS and CDR2 SASEGT. The CDR3 runs 15 residues. The CDR3 reads CASSSGTGGADTQYF. CDR3 nucleotides: TGTGCCAGCAGCTCGGGGACAGGGGGCGCAGATACGCAGTATTTT.

The chain links TRBV29-1 to TRBJ2-5, with no clear D. The J call may be faulty, since TRBJ2-7 better matches the DNA end. The CDR3 sequence is 11 residues long. Germline V gene data show CDR1 as SQVTM and CDR2 as ANQGSEA. The CDR3 here is CSVRSSYEQYF. Here the CDR3 DNA reads TGCAGCGTTCGGTCCTCCTACGAGCAGTACTTC.

This clonotype was found a few times. The CDR3 sequence: CAYPGVTQYF. CDR3 DNA: TGTGCCTACCCGGGGGTGACCCAGTACTTC. The chain recombines TRBV7-3 with TRBJ2-5, with D possibly being TRBD2 (6 bases). CDR1 and CDR2 from the germline V gene are SGHTA and FQGTGA. Trimming stripped 11 bases from V and 7 bases from J, with 11 bases between. CDR3 size: 10 residues.

V is TRBV4-2 and J is TRBJ2-3; 7 bases are a match to TRBD2. Germline trimming cut 3 bases from V and 5 bases from J; bases unmatched to any gene: 8. The CDR3 is 15 amino acids. Germline CDR1 is LGHNA and CDR2 is YNFKEQ. The CDR3 DNA follows: TGTGCCAGCAGCCACAGACTAGCCGAGGAAGATACGCAGTATTTT. It translates to CASSHRLAEEDTQYF.

This chain links TRBV20-1 with TRBJ2-3; 11 nucleotides line up with TRBD2. Germline CDR1 and CDR2: DFQATT and SNEGSKA (reference sequence). The CDR3 has 15 residues. The V gene end was trimmed by 4 bases and the J gene end by 6 bases; junction bases not matched to a gene: 9. The chain's CDR3 is CSATTSGGFGDTQYF. CDR3 nucleotide sequence: TGCAGTGCTACTACTAGCGGGGGATTCGGGGATACGCAGTATTTT.

The rearrangement joins TRBV4-1 to TRBJ1-2, with TRBD1 matching 7 bases. Germline trimming cut 4 bases from V and 7 bases from J; bases unmatched to any gene: 9. Germline values: CDR1 MGHRA, CDR2 YSYEKL. This CDR3 is 14 amino acids long. The CDR3 nucleotides read TGCGCCAGCAGCCCTACAGGGGCCTGGGGTGGCTACACCTTC. It yields the protein CASSPTGAWGGYTF.

The chain carries TRBV13 and TRBJ2-1, with D perhaps matching TRBD2 (7 bases). The CDR3 extends over 17 amino acids. Germline V gene data show CDR1 as PRHDT and CDR2 as FYEKMQ (reference sequence). V was cut by 1 base and J by 0 bases, with 13 bases left in between. CDR3 DNA sequence: TGTGCCAGCAGCTTAGATTTTAGGGGGGGCTCCTACAATGAGCAGTTCTTC. It specifies CASSLDFRGGSYNEQFF.

This clonotype was observed a handful of times. V and J are TRBV5-1 and TRBJ2-7; D ambiguous. The V and J ends lost 0 bases and 3 bases respectively, with 7 bases between them. The CDR3 covers 13 residues. Germline loops: CDR1 SGHRS, CDR2 YFSETQ. The CDR3 spells CASSLGWNYEQYF. DNA of the CDR3: TGCGCCAGCAGCTTGGGGTGGAACTACGAGCAGTACTTC.

The gene calls are TRBV7-2 and TRBJ2-1, with a weak D call TRBD2 (6 bases). Germline CDR1 and CDR2: SGHTA and FQGNSA. This CDR3 region has 15 residues. The V end lost 1 base, the J end lost 5 bases, and 12 bases lay between the germline ends. The CDR3 DNA sequence: TGTGCCAGCAGCTTAGTGGGGGGTTCTAACAATGAGCAGTTCTTC. It yields the protein CASSLVGGSNNEQFF.

This clonotype was observed a few times. J is TRBJ2-3 and V is TRBV20-1, with 7 bases fitting TRBD2. This CDR3 has 15 amino acids. Germline V gene data show CDR1 as DFQATT and CDR2 as SNEGSKA (reference sequence). V lost 3 bases, J lost 10 bases, and 16 bases stayed unmatched. As DNA, the CDR3 is TGCAGTGCTAGCCAGAGCCCGTTAGCGGGCACGCCGCAGTATTTT. It specifies CSASQSPLAGTPQYF.

In its sample, this clonotype was seen a few times. The CDR3 DNA reads TGTGCCAGCAGCTTAGTGATCGCCAACTATGGCTACACCTTC. Amino acid sequence: CASSLVIANYGYTF. The V and J genes are TRBV7-2 and TRBJ1-2; no clear D gene. V shed 1 base and J shed 2 bases, with 8 bases lying between them. The CDR3 is 14 amino acids. Germline V gene data show CDR1 as SGHTA and CDR2 as FQGNSA.

This clonotype was detected a few times. The V gene is TRBV6-6, the J gene TRBJ2-7; 9 positions agree with TRBD1. V shed 1 base and J 4 bases; nucleotides not matched to a gene: 8. Germline V gives CDR1 MNHNY, CDR2 SVGAGI (reference sequence). The CDR3 totals 16 residues. Here the CDR3 DNA reads TGTGCCAGCAGTTACTTTTGGCCCGGACAGGGGTACGAGCAGTACTTC. Protein sequence: CASSYFWPGQGYEQYF.

This chain uses TRBV6-2 or TRBV6-3 with TRBJ2-3; D may be TRBD2 (6 bases). Germline loops: CDR1 MNHEY, CDR2 SVGEGT. V lost 2 bases to trimming and J lost 1 base, with 10 bases between them. The CDR3 extends over 15 amino acids. Here the CDR3 reads CASSYSGYRTDTQYF. CDR3 DNA sequence: TGTGCCAGCAGTTACAGCGGGTACCGCACAGATACGCAGTATTTT.

This clonotype was seen just once. The chain combines TRBV3-1 with TRBJ2-5; TRBD2 matches at 13 bases. CDR1 is LGHDT, CDR2 YNNKEL, per germline (reference sequence). The CDR3 runs 16 residues. V was clipped by 0 bases and J by 3 bases; unmatched bases: 1. CDR3: CASSQDTSGGEETQYF. For the CDR3, the DNA is TGTGCCAGCAGCCAAGATACTAGCGGGGGGGAAGAGACCCAGTACTTC.

This clonotype was counted many times. The chain couples TRBV29-1 to TRBJ2-5; tentatively, D is TRBD2 (6 bases). The CDR3 is 12 amino acids. V shed 3 bases and J shed 3 bases, with 8 bases lying between them. Germline V gene sequence: CDR1 SQVTM, CDR2 ANQGSEA. CDR3 protein: CSVDGGEETQYF. The DNA for the CDR3 is TGCAGCGTTGACGGCGGGGAAGAGACCCAGTACTTC. Drawing the rest from reference TRBV29-1 and TRBJ2-5, the complete variable domain is SAVISQKPSRDICQRGTSLTIQCQVDSQVTMMFWYRQQPGQSLTLIATANQGSEATYESGFVIDKFPISRPNLTFSTLTVSNMSPEDSSIYLCSVDGGEETQYFGPGTRLLVL.

This chain links TRBV7-2 with TRBJ2-7, with unresolved D. V lost 1 base and J 5 bases, leaving 6 bases between the germline ends. This CDR3 region has 12 residues. The germline CDR1 and CDR2 sequences are SGHTA and FQGNSA. CDR3 sequence: CASSLVINEQYF. The CDR3 DNA follows: TGTGCCAGCAGCTTAGTGATTAACGAGCAGTACTTC.

This clonotype has only a few counts. The rearrangement links TRBV5-1 to TRBJ2-5; the match to TRBD1 covers 8 bases. The CDR3 extends over 14 amino acids. CDR1 is SGHRS, CDR2 YFSETQ, per germline. J gave up 4 bases and V 9 bases, and 11 bases lay outside the gene matches. This chain's CDR3 is CATTSGQGRETQYF. DNA for the CDR3: TGCGCCACCACTTCCGGACAGGGACGAGAGACCCAGTACTTC.

The chain joins TRBV5-1 to TRBJ2-7; D remains unclear. Germline CDR1 and CDR2: SGHRS and YFSETQ. V was cut by 4 bases and J by 4 bases, with 12 bases left in between. This CDR3 spans 13 amino acids. CDR3 amino acids: CASSTTLSYEQYF. The CDR3 nucleotides read TGCGCCAGCAGCACCACGTTGTCTTACGAGCAGTACTTC.